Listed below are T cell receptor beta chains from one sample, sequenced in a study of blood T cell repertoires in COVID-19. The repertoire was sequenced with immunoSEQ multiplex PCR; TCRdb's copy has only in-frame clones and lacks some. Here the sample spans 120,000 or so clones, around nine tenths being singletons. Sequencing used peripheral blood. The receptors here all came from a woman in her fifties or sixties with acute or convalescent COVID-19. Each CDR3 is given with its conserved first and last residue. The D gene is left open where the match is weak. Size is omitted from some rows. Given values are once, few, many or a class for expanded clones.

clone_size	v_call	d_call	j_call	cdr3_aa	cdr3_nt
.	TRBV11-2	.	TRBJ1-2	CASSRGQTYGYTF	TGTGCCAGCAGCCGCGGTCAGACCTATGGCTACACCTTC
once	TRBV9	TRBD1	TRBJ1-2	CASSVTGQGNYGYTF	TGTGCCAGCAGCGTAACCGGACAGGGAAACTATGGCTACACCTTC
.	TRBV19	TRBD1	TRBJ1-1	CASSKRQGNTEAFF	TGTGCCAGTAGTAAAAGACAGGGGAACACTGAAGCTTTCTTT
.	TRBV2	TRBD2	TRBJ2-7	CASHEGLAGGGYEQYF	TGTGCCAGCCACGAGGGCCTAGCGGGAGGAGGGTACGAGCAGTACTTC
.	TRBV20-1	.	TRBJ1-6	CSASSGRSSYNSPLHF	TGCAGTGCTAGTTCCGGGAGGAGCTCCTATAATTCACCCCTCCACTTT
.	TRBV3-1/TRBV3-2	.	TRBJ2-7	CASSQGLSGEQYF	TGTGCCAGCAGCCAAGGCCTCTCGGGCGAGCAGTACTTC
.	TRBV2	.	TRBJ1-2	CAIPRMGPHRGGYTF	TGTGCCATTCCGAGGATGGGCCCTCATAGGGGTGGCTACACCTTC
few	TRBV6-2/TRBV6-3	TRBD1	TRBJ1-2	CASSYWTGVNYGYTF	TGTGCCAGCAGTTACTGGACAGGAGTCAACTATGGCTACACCTTC
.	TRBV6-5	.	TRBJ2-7	CASIQAAYEQYF	TGTGCCAGCATACAGGCTGCCTACGAGCAGTACTTC
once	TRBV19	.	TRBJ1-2	CASSIEALGGYGYTF	TGTGCCAGTAGTATAGAGGCCCTCGGGGGCTATGGCTACACCTTC
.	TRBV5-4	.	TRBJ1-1	CASSRPGQLYTEAFF	TGTGCCAGCAGCCGGCCGGGACAACTTTACACTGAAGCTTTCTTT
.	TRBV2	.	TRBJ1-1	CASTYQGYTEAFF	TGTGCCAGCACGTACCAGGGCTACACTGAAGCTTTCTTT
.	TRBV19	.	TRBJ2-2	CASGEGANTGELFF	TGTGCCAGTGGAGAGGGAGCTAACACCGGGGAGCTGTTTTTT
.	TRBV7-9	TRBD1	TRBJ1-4	CASSVGQGDNEKLFF	TGTGCCAGCAGCGTAGGACAGGGCGACAATGAAAAACTGTTTTTT
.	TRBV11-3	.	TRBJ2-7	CASSRRRGLLGEQYF	TGTGCCAGCAGCCGCCGGAGGGGCCTCCTAGGAGAGCAGTACTTC
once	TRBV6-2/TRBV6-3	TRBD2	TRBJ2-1	CASSGTRGNEQFF	TGTGCCAGCAGTGGGACTAGGGGGAATGAGCAGTTCTTC
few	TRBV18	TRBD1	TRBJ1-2	CASSPRTGGPGYGYTF	TGTGCCAGCTCACCTCGGACAGGGGGTCCCGGCTATGGCTACACCTTC
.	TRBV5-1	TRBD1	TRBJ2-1	CASSLTDRVRNEQFF	TGCGCCAGCAGCTTGACGGACAGGGTCAGGAATGAGCAGTTCTTC
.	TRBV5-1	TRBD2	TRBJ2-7	CASSAASGNPLYEQYF	TGCGCCAGCAGCGCTGCTAGCGGGAACCCCCTCTACGAGCAGTACTTC
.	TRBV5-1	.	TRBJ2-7	CASSTQQRSEQYF	TGCGCCAGCAGCACGCAGCAGCGAAGCGAGCAGTACTTC
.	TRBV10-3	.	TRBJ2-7	CATGSDYEQYF	TGTGCCACGGGTAGCGACTACGAGCAGTACTTC
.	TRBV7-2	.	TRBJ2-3	CASSLRRRTDTQYF	TGTGCCAGCAGCTTACGGCGGCGCACAGATACGCAGTATTTT
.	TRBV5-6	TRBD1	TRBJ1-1	CASSPDRGKSQYTEAFF	TGTGCCAGCAGCCCGGACAGGGGGAAAAGTCAGTACACTGAAGCTTTCTTT
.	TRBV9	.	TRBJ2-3	CASSVEGRSTDTQYF	TGTGCCAGCAGCGTAGAGGGGCGGTCCACAGATACGCAGTATTTT
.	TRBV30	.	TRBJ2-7	CAWSGIHEQYF	TGTGCCTGGAGCGGTATCCACGAGCAGTACTTC
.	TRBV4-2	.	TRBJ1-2	CASSQALRDNRNYGYTF	TGTGCCAGCAGCCAAGCCCTCCGGGACAACCGAAACTATGGCTACACCTTC
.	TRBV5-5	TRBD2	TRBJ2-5	CASSSGLAGGQETQYF	TGTGCCAGCAGCTCCGGACTAGCGGGGGGCCAAGAGACCCAGTACTTC
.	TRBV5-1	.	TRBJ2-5	CASSPDVVGSRGGETQYF	TGCGCCAGCAGCCCGGATGTGGTCGGGAGCCGTGGTGGGGAGACCCAGTACTTC
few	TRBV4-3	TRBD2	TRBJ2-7	CASSFRTSGMYEQYF	TGCGCCAGCAGCTTCCGGACTAGCGGGATGTACGAGCAGTACTTC
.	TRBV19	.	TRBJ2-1	CASSISSGYSYNEQFF	TGTGCCAGTAGTATAAGCTCAGGGTATTCCTACAATGAGCAGTTCTTC
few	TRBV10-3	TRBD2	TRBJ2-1	CAISRTSGTYNEQFF	TGTGCCATCAGTCGGACTAGCGGGACTTACAATGAGCAGTTCTTC
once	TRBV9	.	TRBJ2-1	CASSVGRANEQFF	TGTGCCAGCAGCGTAGGGCGGGCGAATGAGCAGTTCTTC
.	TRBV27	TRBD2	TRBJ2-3	CASSLRLAGDADTQYF	TGTGCCAGCAGTTTACGGCTAGCGGGAGATGCAGATACGCAGTATTTT
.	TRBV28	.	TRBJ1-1	CASSGAGPNTEAFF	TGTGCCAGCAGTGGGGCCGGGCCGAACACTGAAGCTTTCTTT
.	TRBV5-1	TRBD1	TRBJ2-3	CASTPGQGLDTQYF	TGCGCCAGCACCCCGGGACAGGGATTAGATACGCAGTATTTT
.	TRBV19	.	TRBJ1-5	CASRGLLGSNQPQHF	TGTGCCAGTAGGGGGCTCCTTGGGAGCAATCAGCCCCAGCATTTT
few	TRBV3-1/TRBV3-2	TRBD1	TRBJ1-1	CASSQYAFRTGGRITEAFF	TGTGCCAGCAGCCAATACGCATTCCGGACAGGGGGCCGGATCACTGAAGCTTTCTTT
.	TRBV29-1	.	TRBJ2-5	CSVDGGLLASETQYF	TGCAGCGTTGATGGCGGGCTTCTGGCTTCGGAGACCCAGTACTTC
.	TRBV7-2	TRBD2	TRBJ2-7	CASSSQTSGVGEQYF	TGTGCCAGCAGCTCCCAGACTAGCGGGGTGGGGGAGCAGTACTTC
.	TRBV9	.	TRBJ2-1	CASSVGNRDEQFF	TGTGCCAGCAGCGTAGGAAATCGGGATGAGCAGTTCTTC
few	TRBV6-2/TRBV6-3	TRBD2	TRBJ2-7	CASSIGSGLATYEQYF	TGTGCCAGCAGTATAGGGTCGGGACTAGCTACCTACGAGCAGTACTTC
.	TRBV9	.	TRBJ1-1	CASSVATGLASGAFF	TGTGCCAGCAGCGTAGCTACGGGACTCGCTAGCGGAGCTTTCTTT
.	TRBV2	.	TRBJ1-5	CASRNDNLGQPQHF	TGTGCCAGCAGGAACGACAATCTCGGTCAGCCCCAGCATTTT
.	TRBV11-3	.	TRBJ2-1	CASSLRQSSYNEQFF	TGTGCCAGCAGCTTGCGACAGAGCTCCTACAATGAGCAGTTCTTC
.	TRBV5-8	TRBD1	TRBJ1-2	CASSPVGRGQDGYTF	TGTGCCAGCAGCCCAGTGGGCAGGGGGCAGGATGGCTACACCTTC
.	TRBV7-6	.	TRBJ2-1	CASSLAVANEQFF	TGTGCCAGCAGCTTAGCGGTAGCCAATGAGCAGTTCTTC
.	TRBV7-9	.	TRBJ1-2	CASTPTGGDYGYTF	TGTGCCAGCACCCCTACGGGGGGCGACTATGGCTACACCTTC
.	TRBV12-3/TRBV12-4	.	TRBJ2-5	CASSFLPGETQYF	TGTGCCAGCAGTTTTCTTCCGGGAGAGACCCAGTACTTC
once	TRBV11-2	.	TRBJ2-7	CASSRSDHSYEQYF	TGTGCCAGCAGCCGTAGCGACCACTCCTACGAGCAGTACTTC
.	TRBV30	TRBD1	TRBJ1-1	CAWSVPGDRVVSEAFF	TGTGCCTGGAGTGTACCCGGGGACAGGGTTGTTTCTGAAGCTTTCTTT
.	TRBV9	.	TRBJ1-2	CASSVALPNYGYTF	TGTGCCAGCAGCGTAGCACTTCCTAACTATGGCTACACCTTC
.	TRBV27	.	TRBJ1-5	CASSLSAGMNNQPQHF	TGTGCCAGCAGTTTATCGGCAGGGATGAACAATCAGCCCCAGCATTTT
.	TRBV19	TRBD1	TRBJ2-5	CASSHGQGSETQYF	TGTGCCAGTAGCCACGGACAGGGAAGTGAGACCCAGTACTTC
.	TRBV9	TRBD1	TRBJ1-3	CASSVGQGAQYSGNTIYF	TGTGCCAGCAGCGTAGGGCAGGGGGCCCAATACTCTGGAAACACCATATATTTT
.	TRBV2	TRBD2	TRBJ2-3	CASSGASGSTDTQYF	TGTGCCAGCAGTGGCGCTAGCGGGAGCACAGATACGCAGTATTTT
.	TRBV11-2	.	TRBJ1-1	CASSPTANTEAFF	TGTGCCAGCAGCCCTACAGCGAACACTGAAGCTTTCTTT
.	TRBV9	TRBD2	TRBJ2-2	CASSVEASGRTGELFF	TGTGCCAGCAGCGTAGAAGCTAGCGGGAGAACCGGGGAGCTGTTTTTT